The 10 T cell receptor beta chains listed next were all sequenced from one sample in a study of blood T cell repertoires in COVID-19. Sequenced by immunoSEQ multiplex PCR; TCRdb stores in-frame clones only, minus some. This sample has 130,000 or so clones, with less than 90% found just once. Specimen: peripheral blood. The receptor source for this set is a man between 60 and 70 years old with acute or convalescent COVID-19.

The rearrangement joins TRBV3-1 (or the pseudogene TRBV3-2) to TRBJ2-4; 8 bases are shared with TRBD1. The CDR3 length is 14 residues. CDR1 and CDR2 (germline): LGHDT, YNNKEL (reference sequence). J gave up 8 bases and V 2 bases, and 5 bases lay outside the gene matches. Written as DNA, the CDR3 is TGTGCCAGCAGCCAATCTTCGACAGGGGACATTCAGTACTTC. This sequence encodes CASSQSSTGDIQYF.

CDR3 in amino acids: CASTTSGLETQYF. Written as DNA, the CDR3 is TGCGCCAGCACGACTAGCGGACTGGAGACCCAGTACTTC. V usage is TRBV5-1 and J usage is TRBJ2-5; 9 bases match TRBD2. J was trimmed by 5 bases and V by 6 bases; bases with no gene match: 5. CDR1 and CDR2 (germline): SGHRS, YFSETQ. The CDR3 length is 13 residues.

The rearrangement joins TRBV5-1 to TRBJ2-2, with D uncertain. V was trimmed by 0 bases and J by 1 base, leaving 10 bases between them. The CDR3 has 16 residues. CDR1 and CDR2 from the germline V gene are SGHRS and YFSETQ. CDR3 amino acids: CASSLELARNTGELFF. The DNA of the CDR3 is TGCGCCAGCAGCTTGGAATTAGCTCGGAACACCGGGGAGCTGTTTTTT.

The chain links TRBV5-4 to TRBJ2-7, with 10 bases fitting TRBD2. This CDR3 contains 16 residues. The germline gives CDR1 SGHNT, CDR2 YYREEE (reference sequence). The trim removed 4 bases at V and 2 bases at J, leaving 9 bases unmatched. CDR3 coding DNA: TGTGCCAGCAGCAGGCTTAGCGGGGGGCAAACCTACGAGCAGTACTTC. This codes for CASSRLSGGQTYEQYF.

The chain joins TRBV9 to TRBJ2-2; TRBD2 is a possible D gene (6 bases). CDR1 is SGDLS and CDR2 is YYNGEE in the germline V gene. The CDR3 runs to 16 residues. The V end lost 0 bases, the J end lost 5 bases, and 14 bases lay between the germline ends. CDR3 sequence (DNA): TGTGCCAGCAGCGTAGGGCTGGGGGGTTTGACCGGGGAGCTGTTTTTT. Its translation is CASSVGLGGLTGELFF.

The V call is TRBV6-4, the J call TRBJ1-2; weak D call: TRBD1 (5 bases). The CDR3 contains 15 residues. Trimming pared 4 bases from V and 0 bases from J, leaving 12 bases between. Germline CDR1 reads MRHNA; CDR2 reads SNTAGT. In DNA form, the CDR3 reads TGTGCCAGCAGTGCGTTTGGGGACTCTAACTATGGCTACACCTTC. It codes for CASSAFGDSNYGYTF.

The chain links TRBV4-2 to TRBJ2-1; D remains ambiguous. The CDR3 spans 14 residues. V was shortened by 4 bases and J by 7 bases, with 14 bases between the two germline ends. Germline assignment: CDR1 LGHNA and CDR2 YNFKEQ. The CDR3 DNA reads TGTGCCAGCAGCCTTCAGTCGGGTGGGAATGAGCAGTTCTTC. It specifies CASSLQSGGNEQFF.

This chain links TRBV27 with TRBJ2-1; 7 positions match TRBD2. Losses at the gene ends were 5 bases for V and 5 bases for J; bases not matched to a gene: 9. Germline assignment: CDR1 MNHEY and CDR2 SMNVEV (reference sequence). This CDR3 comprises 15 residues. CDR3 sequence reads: CASSESGMKNNEQFF. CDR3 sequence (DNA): TGTGCCAGCAGTGAGAGCGGGATGAAAAACAATGAGCAGTTCTTC.

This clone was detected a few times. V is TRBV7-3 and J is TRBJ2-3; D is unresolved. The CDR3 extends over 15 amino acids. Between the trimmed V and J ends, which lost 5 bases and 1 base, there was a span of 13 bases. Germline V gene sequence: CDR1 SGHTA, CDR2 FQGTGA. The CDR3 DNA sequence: TGTGCCAGCAGCCTAGGATTCGATGGCACAGATACGCAGTATTTT. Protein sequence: CASSLGFDGTDTQYF.

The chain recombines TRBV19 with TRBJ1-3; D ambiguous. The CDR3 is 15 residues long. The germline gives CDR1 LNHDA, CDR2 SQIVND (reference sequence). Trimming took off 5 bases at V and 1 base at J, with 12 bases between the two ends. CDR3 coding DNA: TGTGCCAGTAGTTCGAGCGCGGATTCTGGAAACACCATATATTTT. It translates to CASSSSADSGNTIYF.